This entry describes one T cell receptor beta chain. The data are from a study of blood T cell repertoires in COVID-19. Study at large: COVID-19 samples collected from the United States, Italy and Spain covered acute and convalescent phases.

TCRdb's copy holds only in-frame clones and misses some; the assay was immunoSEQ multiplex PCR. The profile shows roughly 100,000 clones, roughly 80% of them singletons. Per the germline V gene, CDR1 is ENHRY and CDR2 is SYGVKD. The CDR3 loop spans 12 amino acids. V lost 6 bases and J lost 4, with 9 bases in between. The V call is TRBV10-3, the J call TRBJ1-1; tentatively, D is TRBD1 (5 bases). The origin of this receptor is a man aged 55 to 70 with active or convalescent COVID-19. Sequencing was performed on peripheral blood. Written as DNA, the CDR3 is TGTGCCATCAGCGACGGGGGCACTGAAGCTTTCTTT. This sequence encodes CAISDGGTEAFF.